This T cell receptor beta chain was recovered during a study of T cell responses to AZD1222 COVID-19 vaccine (dated by TCRdb to the early 2020s). The study in broad terms: AZD1222 recipients with second doses at about 4 weeks or about 12 weeks were pooled, because spike-specific TCR depth and breadth did not differ between schedules. A total of approximately 250 trial participants underwent TCR sequencing, of whom some 200 had received two doses of AZD1222 and around 26 had received two doses of the MenACWY control vaccine. Trial participants were enrolled by age into subgroups of 18-55, 56-69 and 70-plus years, and about 150, 27 and 61 TCR-sequenced participants, respectively, were included in these subgroups. The paper's findings and limits, for the study overall: Reportedly, close to half of the unique spike-specific TCRs recognized epitopes lying outside the regions that are mutated in the B.1.351 and B.1.1.7 variants. Conclusions about previously exposed vaccinees are limited because only 5 or 6 AZD1222 recipients were SARS-CoV-2 seropositive at baseline. Participants were mostly white British, with more females than males. The authors suggested clonal diversity may have been underestimated. No day 14 peak-response samples were available, so repertoires were characterized only after the peak T cell response. After two AZD1222 doses, spike-specific TCR breadth and depth were significantly higher than at day 0 and than in MenACWY recipients. The whole spike protein was spanned by vaccine-associated CD4 TCRs, and dominant responses were seen in regions 160-218 and 743-854. The 56-69-year group was small, and its depth increase did not reach significance, likely because of low power.

The CDR3 regions of human TCRbeta chains were subjected to immunosequencing. Concerning the study's data processing: TCRs in the repertoires were matched against a reference library of SARS-CoV-2-specific TCRs that had been generated with the MIRA antigen-specificity platform. Breadth meant the fraction of unique TCRs that were SARS-CoV-2-associated, whereas depth meant the fraction of total T cells that were SARS-CoV-2-associated. Using the MIRA data, each spike-specific TCR was mapped to the spike region that the TCR reacts to and placed in a CD4 or CD8 class. Log10-transformed breadth and depth values were compared by one-way ANOVA with Sidak's multiple comparisons tests. The table comes from immuneACCESS by way of TCRdb, which keeps in-frame sequences with V and J called. Part of the clones is missing from these tables; in studies checked, under half for an unresolved V gene and the rest for unknown reasons. V, J and clone size were drawn from that table, and D and trimming were deduced from the DNA. This sample has 150,000 to 190,000 clones in its table, and approximately 90% of those were observed once. Approximately 1.8% of the sample comes from the top ten.

In regard to this clone: Its antigen is still unknown. The record has no base qualities; no much larger clone is one base away.

This specimen's time point label, per the study, means: baseline before first vaccination. Samples from vaccinated people were obtained from the UK trials COV001 and COV002, which included a single-blind randomized controlled phase 2/3 trial of AZD1222 (ChAdOx1 nCoV-19) in healthy adults. For TCRbeta chain sequencing, PBMC samples from trial participants were taken at day 0 and at day 28 after the second dose. According to the germline V gene, CDR1 reads MNHEY and CDR2 reads SVGEGT. From the cysteine up to the phenylalanine, the CDR3 has a length of 13 residues. Left in the record is the CDR3 DNA by itself, 39 bases read in frame from the first base. Trimming at the junction amounts to 5 bases on V and 8 bases on J, and the germline ends lie 15 bases apart.

The sequencing used peripheral blood, collected on day 0 of AZD1222 vaccination. The rearranged chain carries TRBV6-2 or TRBV6-3 and TRBJ1-2, with the D gene not confidently named. The clonotype originates from an adult in good health. The CDR3 protein is CASSTTQLGGYTF. The nucleotide sequence reads as follows: TGTGCCAGCAGTACAACCCAACTCGGGGGCTACACCTTC.